These T cell receptor beta chains were read from a single sample in a study of T cells in Graves' hyperthyroidism and ophthalmopathy. Via MiXCR, TCRdb re-called the multiplex PCR reads, giving one row per CDR3 protein. This table has some 300,000 distinct CDR3 sequences, roughly 19% appearing once. Sequencing input: blood. The receptors originated from a man in his fifties with Graves' ophthalmopathy. Both conserved end residues are part of each CDR3. Each record gives: V gene, CDR3 length, J gene, D gene, clone size, CDR3 protein, CDR3 DNA. A D gene is named only where the DNA matches it firmly. Size is stated for part of the rows, as once, few or many counts, or as a class when the clone is expanded.

TRBV28,16,TRBJ1-5,TRBD1,many,CASSFRNRGSNQPQHF,TGTGCCAGCAGTTTTAGGAACAGGGGGAGCAATCAGCCCCAGCATTTT
TRBV20-1,14,TRBJ2-1,TRBD1,.,CSAPTGQGGNEQFF,TGCAGTGCTCCCACGGGACAGGGAGGCAATGAGCAGTTCTTC
TRBV11-2,13,TRBJ2-4,.,.,CASRTLAKNIQYF,TGTGCCAGCAGGACATTAGCCAAAAACATTCAGTACTTC
TRBV14,14,TRBJ1-1,.,.,CASSQGRVNTEAFF,TGTGCCAGCAGCCAAGGACGGGTGAACACTGAAGCTTTCTTT
TRBV20-1,13,TRBJ1-5,.,few,CSAREDAYQPQHF,TGCAGTGCTAGAGAGGACGCCTATCAGCCCCAGCATTTT
TRBV29-1,10,TRBJ2-3,.,.,CSVSIDTQYF,TGCAGCGTTTCAATAGATACGCAGTATTTT
TRBV28,16,TRBJ2-7,TRBD1,many,CASSLRSRDRPYEQYF,TGTGCCAGCAGTTTAAGGTCTCGGGACAGACCCTACGAGCAGTACTTC
TRBV7-3,19,TRBJ2-1,TRBD2,many,CASSLTVGLAGGPYNEQFF,TGTGCCAGCAGCTTAACAGTGGGACTAGCGGGAGGCCCCTACAATGAGCAGTTCTTC
TRBV20-1,12,TRBJ2-7,.,.,CSARSQNYEQYF,TGCAGTGCTAGGTCCCAAAACTACGAGCAGTACTTC
TRBV13,15,TRBJ2-1,TRBD1,.,CASSLVSQGAREQFF,TGTGCCAGCAGCTTAGTGTCTCAGGGGGCGAGGGAGCAGTTCTTC
TRBV4-1,19,TRBJ2-1,.,.,CASSPSGSASESSYNEQFF,TGCGCCAGCAGCCCATCTGGTAGCGCCTCCGAGAGCTCCTACAATGAGCAGTTCTTC
TRBV6-1,14,TRBJ1-4,TRBD1,.,CASSPGTVYEKLFF,TGTGCCAGCAGCCCCGGGACAGTCTATGAAAAACTGTTTTTT
TRBV14,14,TRBJ2-7,.,many,CASSRMGSSYEQYF,TGTGCCAGCAGCCGTATGGGCAGCTCCTACGAGCAGTACTTC
TRBV28,15,TRBJ1-2,TRBD1,many,CASSFGTGRDYGYTF,TGTGCCAGCAGTTTTGGGACAGGTCGAGACTATGGCTACACCTTC
TRBV20-1,16,TRBJ2-4,TRBD2,few,CSASYQMTSGKNIQYF,TGCAGTGCTAGTTACCAGATGACTAGCGGAAAAAACATTCAGTACTTC
TRBV5-6,16,TRBJ2-7,TRBD2,.,CASSFRTSGLSYEQYF,TGTGCCAGCAGCTTTCGTACTAGCGGGCTTTCGTACGAGCAGTACTTC
TRBV20-1,14,TRBJ1-1,.,.,CSAPETTINTEAFF,TGCAGTGCTCCCGAAACCACAATCAACACTGAAGCTTTCTTT
TRBV20-1,13,TRBJ2-3,.,many,CSASKGTGGTQYF,TGCAGTGCTAGTAAAGGTACTGGGGGTACGCAGTATTTT
TRBV12-5,14,TRBJ1-1,TRBD1,.,CASALQGTVTEAFF,TGTGCTAGTGCCCTACAGGGGACGGTGACTGAAGCTTTCTTT
TRBV2,16,TRBJ2-1,TRBD2,many,CASNFGLAGVYNEQFF,TGTGCCAGCAATTTTGGACTAGCGGGGGTATACAATGAGCAGTTCTTC
TRBV20-1,15,TRBJ2-1,TRBD2,many,CSASPGAGGNNEQFF,TGCAGTGCTAGCCCCGGGGCGGGAGGGAACAATGAGCAGTTCTTC
TRBV29-1,12,TRBJ2-1,.,few,CSVAIGNNEQFF,TGCAGCGTTGCGATAGGGAACAATGAGCAGTTCTTC
TRBV5-1,14,TRBJ2-7,TRBD1,many,CASSDRQGTYEQYF,TGCGCCAGCAGCGACAGACAGGGGACCTACGAGCAGTACTTC
TRBV12-3/TRBV12-4,18,TRBJ1-1,.,.,CASSSSPEGAGENTEAFF,TGTGCCAGCAGTTCATCACCGGAAGGGGCAGGGGAGAACACTGAAGCTTTCTTT
TRBV3-1,12,TRBJ1-1,.,many,CASSQDGGGAFF,TGTGCCAGCAGCCAAGACGGGGGTGGGGCTTTCTTT
TRBV9,16,TRBJ1-4,.,.,CASSVGGSSTNEKLFF,TGTGCCAGCAGCGTAGGGGGCAGCTCAACTAATGAAAAACTGTTTTTT
TRBV28,11,TRBJ1-5,.,.,CASYSNQPQHF,TGTGCCAGTTATAGCAATCAGCCCCAGCATTTT
TRBV5-1,19,TRBJ2-7,TRBD2,many,CASSLGSPSGRPSPSEQYF,TGCGCCAGCAGCTTGGGAAGCCCTAGCGGGAGGCCCAGTCCGTCCGAGCAGTACTTC
TRBV12-3/TRBV12-4,14,TRBJ2-7,.,.,CASSLGLENDEQYF,TGTGCCAGCAGTTTGGGGCTAGAGAACGACGAGCAGTACTTC
TRBV13,16,TRBJ2-1,TRBD2,many,CASSPPGLAGGNEQFF,TGTGCCAGCAGCCCACCGGGACTAGCGGGAGGGAATGAGCAGTTCTTC
TRBV6-1,13,TRBJ2-7,.,many,CASSHGLSYEQYF,TGTGCCAGCAGTCACGGACTGTCCTACGAGCAGTACTTC
TRBV6-2/TRBV6-3,15,TRBJ2-3,TRBD2,many,CASRDSGRPTDTQYF,TGTGCCAGCAGGGATAGCGGGCGTCCCACAGATACGCAGTATTTT
TRBV6-1,15,TRBJ2-2,.,.,CASSEPPGVTGELFF,TGTGCCAGCAGTGAACCGCCCGGGGTTACCGGGGAGCTGTTTTTT
TRBV7-3,13,TRBJ2-1,TRBD1,.,CASSADRENEQFF,TGTGCCAGCAGCGCCGACAGGGAAAATGAGCAGTTCTTC
TRBV20-1,15,TRBJ1-5,TRBD1,many,CSARVRGQGGQPQHF,TGCAGTGCTAGAGTTAGAGGTCAGGGGGGACAGCCCCAGCATTTT
TRBV6-5,15,TRBJ1-2,TRBD1,.,CASSYFAGQGDGYTF,TGTGCCAGCAGTTACTTCGCGGGACAGGGGGATGGCTACACCTTC
TRBV3-1,15,TRBJ2-1,.,many,CASSLNPGSYNEQFF,TGTGCCAGCAGCCTTAACCCCGGGAGTTACAATGAGCAGTTCTTC
TRBV7-6,15,TRBJ2-3,TRBD2,many,CASSGPLAGTDTQYF,TGTGCCAGCAGCGGCCCGCTAGCGGGCACAGATACGCAGTATTTT
TRBV5-6,12,TRBJ2-1,.,.,CASSLLGRSQFF,TGTGCCAGCAGTTTACTCGGGAGATCCCAGTTCTTC
TRBV5-1,15,TRBJ1-4,.,.,CASSQETGLLEKLFF,TGCGCCAGCAGCCAAGAGACAGGCCTCCTTGAAAAACTGTTTTTT
TRBV5-1,17,TRBJ1-4,TRBD1,.,CASSSQAAGTGGEKLFF,TGCGCCAGCAGCTCCCAAGCGGCCGGGACAGGGGGTGAAAAACTGTTTTTT
TRBV9,15,TRBJ2-7,TRBD1,.,CASSVAQGASYEQYF,TGTGCCAGCAGCGTAGCGCAGGGGGCATCCTACGAGCAGTACTTC
TRBV2,15,TRBJ2-2,TRBD1,many,CASRGTGGASGELFF,TGTGCCAGCAGGGGGACAGGGGGCGCCTCCGGGGAGCTGTTTTTT
TRBV2,15,TRBJ2-7,TRBD2,many,CASSFGTSGIDEQYF,TGTGCCAGCAGCTTCGGGACTAGCGGGATCGACGAGCAGTACTTC
TRBV7-9,15,TRBJ1-3,.,once,CASSPTRGLGNTIYF,TGTGCCAGCAGCCCGACCAGGGGCCTTGGAAACACCATATATTTT
TRBV5-1,13,TRBJ1-4,TRBD1,once,CASSMGQGEKLFF,TGCGCCAGCAGCATGGGACAGGGAGAAAAACTGTTTTTT
TRBV24-1,13,TRBJ2-1,.,many,CATSDQSYNEQFF,TGTGCCACCAGTGATCAAAGCTACAATGAGCAGTTCTTC
TRBV13,15,TRBJ2-3,.,.,CASNRGIGGTDTQYF,TGTGCCAGCAACCGGGGGATCGGGGGCACAGATACGCAGTATTTT
TRBV3-1,14,TRBJ2-2,.,few,CASSQNRNTGELFF,TGTGCCAGCAGCCAAAATAGGAACACCGGGGAGCTGTTTTTT
TRBV9,14,TRBJ1-6,.,.,CASSAGQRGSPLHF,TGTGCCAGCAGCGCCGGACAAAGGGGTTCACCCCTCCACTTT
TRBV28,17,TRBJ2-3,.,many,CASSFFPLGAAADTQYF,TGTGCCAGCAGTTTTTTCCCCCTTGGAGCGGCGGCAGATACGCAGTATTTT
TRBV27,13,TRBJ2-7,.,.,CASSSRETAEQYF,TGTGCCAGCAGTTCTAGAGAAACGGCCGAGCAGTACTTC
TRBV19,15,TRBJ2-1,TRBD2,.,CASSPGLANYNEQFF,TGTGCCAGTAGTCCGGGACTAGCGAATTACAATGAGCAGTTCTTC
TRBV6-5,13,TRBJ1-2,.,few,CASSYGAAHGYTF,TGTGCCAGCAGTTACGGTGCAGCGCATGGCTACACCTTC